This record looks at one T cell receptor (beta chain) sequence and its context. The target antigen is unknown. The junction shows a germline mismatch at one end, possibly a read error. Germline CDR1 and CDR2: SNHLY and FYNNEI. The CDR3 consists of 11 residues. The data belong to a study of T cell responses to AZD1222 COVID-19 vaccine. Study outcomes and limitations: Repertoire samples came only from after the peak T cell response.

Profiling relied on immunoSEQ multiplex PCR, and the TCRdb table lists in-frame clones only, not all of them. The table has about 120,000 clones, about 85% seen once. The origin of this receptor is an adult in good health. The source material was peripheral blood, sampled on day 0 of AZD1222 vaccination. The chain recombines TRBV2 with TRBJ2-3, with D possibly matching TRBD2 (5 bases). Written as DNA, the CDR3 is TGTGCCAGCAGTGCCAGCACGGGCCGGGGTTTT. Protein sequence: CASSASTGRGF.